This TCR beta chain is drawn from a study of Ad26.COV2.S vaccination and SARS-CoV-2 variants. This sample's treatment: about 20 received Ad26.COV2.S at low or high dose, single or two shots; 5 received placebo; per-sample allocation not given. Sampling was done on day 63 after the first vaccine or placebo injection. Regarding the study as a whole: Researchers cautioned that TCR breadth and depth analyses may have underestimated total T cell responses.

Germline V gene sequence: CDR1 MNHNY, CDR2 SVGAGI (reference sequence). The V gene end was trimmed by 5 bases and the J gene end by 1 base; junction bases not matched to a gene: 13. CDR3 size: 19 residues. The method was immunoSEQ multiplex PCR; TCRdb's version includes in-frame clones alone and lacks a portion of them. The table has 350,000 to 450,000 clones, about 88% seen once. Details on this clone: The antigen remains unidentified.

The receptor comes from a person aged 18-60 years who received the Ad26.COV2.S COVID-19 vaccine or a placebo. Sample: peripheral blood, taken in a trial of Ad26.COV2.S vaccine versus placebo. V usage is TRBV6-6 and J usage is TRBJ2-3, with 12 bases fitting TRBD2. In DNA, the CDR3 is TGTGCCAGCAGTCTCTTGACCATGACTAGCGGGGGTGGCACAGATACGCAGTATTTT. This gives the protein CASSLLTMTSGGGTDTQYF.